This record looks at one T cell receptor (beta chain) sequence and its context. The antigen remains unidentified. This entry belongs to a study of cytomegalovirus exposure and HLA in healthy donors. Study-level findings and limits: HLA allele associations emerged for roughly 16,000 TCR beta sequences in a later analysis, at 0.05 false discovery rate.

With 60 Vbeta and 13 Jbeta primers, the PCR was carried out. The table came from immunoSEQ multiplex PCR; TCRdb's copy has only in-frame clones and leaves some out. The table shows roughly 140,000 clones, with almost 85% occurring only once. Sequencing was done on a sample of PBMCs. The sequence was collected from a woman aged 55-70 years in good health and CMV-seropositive.

The CDR3, as DNA: TGCAGCGGGTGGGAGAGGGAAAGGAGTGAAGCTTTCTTT. As protein: CSGWERERSEAFF. The chain is built from TRBV29-1 and TRBJ1-1; D not resolved. V lost 7 bases, J lost 7 bases, and 19 bases lay in between. Germline CDR1 reads SQVTM; CDR2 reads ANQGSEA. The CDR3 consists of 13 residues.